This passage covers 7 T cell receptor beta chains from one sample sequenced in a study of identical twins (dated by TCRdb to about 2016). The library was made by 5' RACE. Sequencing was performed on an Illumina HiSeq 2000. Through fastp at Q25 and MiXCR, TCRdb rebuilt clones from the public reads, retaining in-frame beta chains. Each record represents a unique CDR3 protein, reported with the most common genes and DNA among its rows. The sample yields 600,000 to 700,000 distinct CDR3 sequences; 21% were counted once. The ten largest account for about 4.5% of the sample. The same sample was also studied in work on T cells expressing NK-cell markers.

Sequenced: PBMCs. The receptor set was obtained from a woman aged 18-29 years in good health.

The chain has TRBV11-3 and TRBJ1-2; D unclear. CDR1 and CDR2 from the germline V gene are SGHNT and YENEEA. The CDR3 sequence is 11 residues long. The germline V and J ends were trimmed by 4 bases and 13 bases, with 13 bases remaining between them. The CDR3 bases are TGTGCCAGCAGCTCCCGGACCGGGTGCACCTTC. Encoded protein: CASSSRTGCTF.

This clonotype turned up a few times. This sequence joins TRBV20-1 and TRBJ2-7, with 7 bases lining up with TRBD1. The germline V gene encodes CDR1 DFQATT and CDR2 SNEGSKA (reference sequence). V shed 4 bases and J 1 base; nucleotides not matched to a gene: 4. CDR3 length equals 13 residues. In DNA form, the CDR3 reads TGCAGTGCTACGATGGGACAGTCCTACGAGCAGTACTTC. Amino acids: CSATMGQSYEQYF.

V usage is TRBV5-1 and J usage is TRBJ2-1; TRBD1 aligns across 11 bases. The CDR3 extends over 15 amino acids. J was trimmed by 6 bases and V by 0 bases; bases with no gene match: 2. CDR1 is SGHRS, CDR2 YFSETQ, per germline. The CDR3 sequence: CASSLDGQGANEQFF. CDR3 coding DNA: TGCGCCAGCAGCTTGGACGGACAGGGGGCCAATGAGCAGTTCTTC.

This chain links TRBV15 with TRBJ1-4; possible D gene TRBD1, 6 bases. CDR1 is LNHNV and CDR2 is YYDKDF in the germline V gene (reference sequence). Trimming took 6 bases from V and 1 from J, leaving 9 bases between them. The CDR3 sequence is 14 residues long. The DNA for the CDR3 is TGTGCCACCAGTGAGGACAGAACTAATGAAAAACTGTTTTTT. Its protein is CATSEDRTNEKLFF.

The chain recombines TRBV7-2 with TRBJ2-7; D is tentatively TRBD1 or TRBD2 (5 bases each). The V gene lost 5 bases and the J gene lost 3 bases, with 23 bases spanning the gap. The CDR3 extends over 17 amino acids. Per germline, CDR1 SGHTA and CDR2 FQGNSA. The CDR3 loop is CASSQPVLGTPGYEQYF. CDR3 nucleotides: TGTGCCAGCAGCCAGCCCGTCCTCGGGACCCCGGGCTACGAGCAGTACTTC. Using reference TRBV7-2 and TRBJ2-7 for the parts outside the CDR3, the full variable domain is GAGVSQSPSNKVTEKGKDVELRCDPISGHTALYWYRQSLGQGLEFLIYFQGNSAPDKSGLPSDRFSAERTGGSVSTLTIQRTQQEDSAVYLCASSQPVLGTPGYEQYFGPGTRLTVT.

This clonotype was picked up many times. The chain uses TRBV5-1 and TRBJ1-1; D remains ambiguous. The CDR3 totals 14 residues. Germline assignment: CDR1 SGHRS and CDR2 YFSETQ. With 0 bases removed from V and 0 bases from J, the gap between germline ends came to 6 bases. In DNA, the CDR3 is TGCGCCAGCAGCTTGGCCAGAGTGAACACTGAAGCTTTCTTT. Its protein product is CASSLARVNTEAFF.

The rearrangement uses TRBV20-1 and TRBJ2-3, with D maybe TRBD2 (6 bases). Germline V gives CDR1 DFQATT, CDR2 SNEGSKA (reference sequence). The CDR3 covers 14 residues. Between the trimmed V and J ends, which lost 3 bases and 2 bases, there was a span of 12 bases. The CDR3 loop is CSASEGLYTDTQYF. The CDR3 region has the DNA TGCAGTGCTAGTGAGGGACTCTACACAGATACGCAGTATTTT.